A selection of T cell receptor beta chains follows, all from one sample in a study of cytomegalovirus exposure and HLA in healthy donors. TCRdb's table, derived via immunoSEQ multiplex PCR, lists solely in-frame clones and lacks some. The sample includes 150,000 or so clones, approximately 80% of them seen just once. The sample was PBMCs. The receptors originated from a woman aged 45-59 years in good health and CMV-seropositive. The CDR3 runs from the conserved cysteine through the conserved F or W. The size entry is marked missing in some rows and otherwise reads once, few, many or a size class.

CASKGTGLLGQYF | TRBV19 | once | TRBJ2-7
CASSTTQGSDYGYTF | TRBV4-2 | - | TRBJ1-2
CASTLSGMPYEQYF | TRBV28 | - | TRBJ2-7
CASSHPVGGETQYF | TRBV7-6 | once | TRBJ2-5
CATGRDNEQYF | TRBV28 | - | TRBJ2-7
CSAPFAYEQYF | TRBV20-1 | - | TRBJ2-7
CAWSDRLDYGYTF | TRBV30 | once | TRBJ1-2
CASSSLLLNQPQHF | TRBV7-8 | - | TRBJ1-5
CASSQMRLAGGGAQETQYF | TRBV4-1 | - | TRBJ2-5
CASNPTGLGSPLHF | TRBV19 | - | TRBJ1-6
CASSILGGSNQPQHF | TRBV19 | - | TRBJ1-5
CASSLFGPGGGDTQYF | TRBV7-2 | - | TRBJ2-3
CASSVLRESPDTQYF | TRBV6-6 | - | TRBJ2-3
CASSLRFSRETQYF | TRBV7-2 | - | TRBJ2-5
CASSPSRTGGVYGYTF | TRBV4-3 | - | TRBJ1-2
CASSVGGRPGYYEQYF | TRBV9 | - | TRBJ2-7
CASDSSGRLQETQYF | TRBV28 | - | TRBJ2-5
CASRQGGTPAAFF | TRBV19 | - | TRBJ1-1
CASSYPRQGRADTQYF | TRBV6-5 | - | TRBJ2-3
CSVEVLSYEQYF | TRBV29-1 | - | TRBJ2-7
CASSLVTGSNQPQHF | TRBV7-2 | - | TRBJ1-5
CASSSREDSPLHF | TRBV6-1 | - | TRBJ1-6
CASRSLAGGSYEQFF | TRBV2 | once | TRBJ2-1
CASSYLLAGSTGELFF | TRBV5-1 | - | TRBJ2-2
CASSQLPGLVLWTGELFF | TRBV7-9 | once | TRBJ2-2
CASSVDGRDGTEAFF | TRBV9 | - | TRBJ1-1